This T cell receptor beta chain came from a study of shared clonotypes between healthy human individuals. At the level of the study: For every donor, three CD4 naive, three CD4 memory, two CD8 naive and one CD8 memory plates were used. Study-level findings and limits: Clonotype sharing among donors was expected to depend on sequencing depth.

Produced via immunoSEQ multiplex PCR; TCRdb's table is partial and in-frame only. The table shows some 2 million clones, with about 94% occurring only once. Terminally differentiated effector memory CD45RA+ cells were left out of the naive CD8 fraction, which was CD45RO-negative and positively selected for CCR7. Per germline, CDR1 MGHRA and CDR2 YSYEKL. The CDR3 runs to 13 residues. V was pared by 6 bases and J by 8 bases, with 13 bases between. About this clone: Its target is not known.

This clonotype was obtained from a young man in good health. This sequence joins TRBV4-1 and TRBJ2-2, with D perhaps matching TRBD2 (6 bases). The sequenced material came from naive CD8+ T cells sorted from blood. CDR3 coding DNA: TGCGCCAGCAGGTGGGGGGTTGAAGGGGAGCTGTTTTTT. The encoded protein is CASRWGVEGELFF.